The sequence of this T cell receptor (beta chain) was determined in a study of shared clonotypes between healthy human individuals. The CDR3 contains 16 residues. The germline gives CDR1 GTSNPN, CDR2 SVGIG (reference sequence). J was trimmed by 10 bases and V by 3 bases; bases with no gene match: 13. Healthy adults negative for HIV, lacking recent acute infections or vaccinations, served as donors. The repertoire was sequenced with immunoSEQ multiplex PCR; TCRdb's copy has only in-frame clones and lacks some. The sample records fewer than 2.5 million clones, over 85% being singletons. Sequencing was performed on naive CD4+ T cells from PBMCs. Indicated subset: CD45RA+ positively selected. The chain recombines TRBV30 with TRBJ1-6; TRBD1 matches at 9 bases. The sequence was obtained from a man aged 18 to 35 in good health. Some clones in this sample may be carry-over from other donors' samples. CDR3 loop: CAWREHWDREKSPLHF. CDR3 DNA: TGTGCCTGGAGGGAACATTGGGACAGGGAGAAGTCACCCCTCCACTTT.